Listed here are 30 T cell receptor beta chains from one sample, sequenced in a study of cytomegalovirus exposure and HLA in healthy donors. Profiling relied on immunoSEQ multiplex PCR, and the TCRdb table lists in-frame clones only, not all of them. The sample contains 150,000 to 200,000 clones, over 85% of which appear only once. The specimen was PBMCs. All receptors come from a woman in her late teens or twenties in good health and CMV-seropositive.

V usage is TRBV2 and J usage is TRBJ1-1; D ambiguous. CDR3 length: 13 amino acids. Trimming cost V 6 bases and J 5 bases, with 13 bases left between them. The V gene's germline CDR1 is SNHLY and CDR2 FYNNEI. CDR3: CASRGPMGTEAFF. The CDR3 nucleotides are TGTGCCAGCAGGGGCCCCATGGGTACTGAAGCTTTCTTT. Full variable domain (outside the CDR3, taken from reference TRBV2 and TRBJ1-1): EPEVTQTPSHQVTQMGQEVILRCVPISNHLYFYWYRQILGQKVEFLVSFYNNEISEKSEIFDDQFSVERPDGSNFTLKIRSTKLEDSAMYFCASRGPMGTEAFFGQGTRLTVV.

V gene TRBV2 combines with J gene TRBJ2-3; 13 bases agree with TRBD2. V shed 8 bases, J shed 3 bases, and the junction held 5 bases outside the gene matches. In germline, CDR1 is SNHLY, CDR2 FYNNEI. CDR3 length equals 15 residues. CDR3 nucleotides: TGTGCCAGCCATGGACTAGCGGGAGTTACAGATACGCAGTATTTT. As protein: CASHGLAGVTDTQYF.

The rearrangement links TRBV7-9 to TRBJ2-1; 11 bases agree with TRBD2. This CDR3 comprises 14 residues. Germline V CDR1 and CDR2: SEHNR, FQNEAQ (reference sequence). Losses at the gene ends were 6 bases for V and 5 bases for J; bases not matched to a gene: 3. The CDR3 region is CASRGTSGNNEQFF. In nucleotides, the CDR3 is TGTGCCAGCAGAGGGACTAGCGGAAACAATGAGCAGTTCTTC. The full variable domain, its missing parts supplied by reference TRBV7-9 and TRBJ2-1, is DTGVSQNPRHKITKRGQNVTFRCDPISEHNRLYWYRQTLGQGPEFLTYFQNEAQLEKSRLLSDRFSAERPKGSFSTLEIQRTEQGDSAMYLCASRGTSGNNEQFFGPGTRLTVL.

Written as DNA, the CDR3 is TGTGCCAGCAGCCCCGGCCGTAAGCGAAATGAGCAGTTCTTC. Its protein product is CASSPGRKRNEQFF. This chain joins TRBV27 and TRBJ2-1, with D hard to call. Germline V CDR1 and CDR2: MNHEY, SMNVEV (reference sequence). The ends were cut back, 6 bases at V and 7 bases at J, with 16 bases in the middle. This CDR3 is built from 14 residues.

V gene TRBV9 combines with J gene TRBJ1-5; D gene uncertain. CDR1 and CDR2 (germline): SGDLS, YYNGEE. Trimming took off 4 bases at V and 2 bases at J, with 13 bases between the two ends. The CDR3 totals 15 residues. CDR3 in amino acids: CASSREGIGNQPQHF. CDR3 coding DNA: TGTGCCAGCAGCCGAGAGGGTATCGGCAATCAGCCCCAGCATTTT. Using reference TRBV9 and TRBJ1-5 for the parts outside the CDR3, the full variable domain is DSGVTQTPKHLITATGQRVTLRCSPRSGDLSVYWYQQSLDQGLQFLIQYYNGEERAKGNILERFSAQQFPDLHSELNLSSLELGDSALYFCASSREGIGNQPQHFGDGTRLSIL.

This chain uses TRBV19 with TRBJ2-7; 7 nucleotides match TRBD2. The CDR3 has 14 residues. Germline V gene data show CDR1 as LNHDA and CDR2 as SQIVND (reference sequence). Trimming at V came to 6 bases and at J to 5 bases, leaving 10 bases not matched to a gene. CDR3 residues: CASRRQGGNHEQYF. The CDR3 DNA reads as TGTGCCAGTAGGAGGCAGGGAGGGAACCACGAGCAGTACTTC.

This chain joins TRBV27 and TRBJ1-5, with TRBD1 as a possible D gene (6 bases). The CDR3 is made up of 15 amino acids. V gave up 7 bases and J gave up 2 bases, with 15 bases separating them. Germline CDR1 is MNHEY and CDR2 is SMNVEV (reference sequence). This CDR3 reads CASKEQGFRNQPQHF. The CDR3 region has the DNA TGTGCCAGCAAAGAGCAGGGGTTCCGCAATCAGCCCCAGCATTTT.

In this sample, this clone turned up once. This sequence joins TRBV5-1 and TRBJ1-1; D is uncertain. Trimming removed 1 base from V and 4 bases from J, with 5 bases in between. CDR1 is SGHRS and CDR2 is YFSETQ in the germline V gene. The CDR3 runs 12 residues. The CDR3 region is CASSLPSTEAFF. Here the CDR3 DNA reads TGCGCCAGCAGCTTGCCCTCCACTGAAGCTTTCTTT.

This clone was picked up a small number of times. The chain employs TRBV2 and TRBJ2-7, with D uncertain. The CDR3 runs 14 residues. Germline V CDR1 and CDR2: SNHLY, FYNNEI. Trimming removed 8 bases from V and 0 bases from J, with 14 bases in between. CDR3 nucleotide sequence: TGTGCCAGCCAAGTTAGACGGAGCTCCTACGAGCAGTACTTC. The encoded protein is CASQVRRSSYEQYF. The full variable domain, rest sourced from reference TRBV2 and TRBJ2-7, is EPEVTQTPSHQVTQMGQEVILRCVPISNHLYFYWYRQILGQKVEFLVSFYNNEISEKSEIFDDQFSVERPDGSNFTLKIRSTKLEDSAMYFCASQVRRSSYEQYFGPGTRLTVT.

The chain is built from TRBV21-1 and TRBJ2-7; the D call in the table, TRBD1, was not verified against the DNA. TRBV21-1 represents a pseudogene. This CDR3 is 12 amino acids long. The CDR3 sequence is CASTGTSYEQYF. CDR3 sequence (DNA): TGTGCCAGCACCGGGACATCCTACGAGCAGTACTTC.

This chain uses TRBV4-2 with TRBJ1-4; 10 nucleotides match TRBD1. This CDR3 is built from 14 residues. The germline gives CDR1 LGHNA, CDR2 YNFKEQ. With 8 bases clipped from V and 8 bases from J, the junction kept 8 bases outside the gene matches. The CDR3 here is CASGVTGGKEKLFF. CDR3 sequence (DNA): TGTGCCAGCGGAGTGACAGGGGGCAAGGAAAAACTGTTTTTT.

V gene TRBV9 combines with J gene TRBJ2-3, with D possibly TRBD1 on 6 matching bases. Deletions cut 0 bases from V and 5 bases from J, with 13 bases between. The CDR3 consists of 15 residues. CDR1 SGDLS and CDR2 YYNGEE come from the germline V gene. CDR3 sequence: CASSVGDTGLDTQYF. The CDR3 DNA reads TGTGCCAGCAGCGTAGGGGACACGGGGTTAGATACGCAGTATTTT.

The chain employs TRBV11-3 and TRBJ2-3; TRBD2 might be the D (5 bases). Germline V CDR1 and CDR2: SGHNT, YENEEA. Trimming left V 3 bases short and J 3 bases short, with 7 bases between. CDR3 size: 13 residues. In nucleotides, the CDR3 is TGTGCCAGCAGCTTCGGAGGAACAGATACGCAGTATTTT. Amino acid sequence: CASSFGGTDTQYF.

The chain combines TRBV7-9 with TRBJ2-7; TRBD1 matches at 8 bases. V shed 5 bases and J 0 bases; nucleotides not matched to a gene: 6. The CDR3 has 15 residues. Germline CDR1 is SEHNR and CDR2 is FQNEAQ (reference sequence). The CDR3 sequence: CASSVSGGASYEQYF. In DNA form, the CDR3 reads TGTGCCAGCAGCGTTTCAGGGGGCGCCTCCTACGAGCAGTACTTC.

The V call is TRBV5-1, the J call TRBJ1-1, with a tentative D call TRBD1 (6 bases). In germline, CDR1 is SGHRS, CDR2 YFSETQ. Trimming took 3 bases from V and 1 from J, leaving 10 bases between them. The CDR3 length is 14 residues. The CDR3 spells CASSSTGKNTEAFF. CDR3 in DNA: TGCGCCAGCAGCTCCACAGGGAAGAACACTGAAGCTTTCTTT.

The chain links TRBV30 to TRBJ1-2, with TRBD1 matching over 8 bases. V dropped 4 bases and J dropped 7; count of bases not matched to a gene: 11. Germline lookup yields CDR1 GTSNPN and CDR2 SVGIG (reference sequence). The CDR3 runs 14 residues. CDR3: CAWTTSGGSVGYTF. The CDR3 DNA reads as TGTGCCTGGACGACATCAGGGGGCTCGGTTGGCTACACCTTC. Variable domain in full (rest from reference TRBV30 and TRBJ1-2): SQTIHQWPATLVQPVGSPLSLECTVEGTSNPNLYWYRQAAGRGLQLLFYSVGIGQISSEVPQNLSASRPQDRQFILSSKKLLLSDSGFYLCAWTTSGGSVGYTFGSGTRLTVV.

This clone has only one observation. The chain's CDR3 is CASSLSRGSEKLFF. The CDR3 DNA reads as TGTGCCAGCAGTTTATCGCGGGGTTCTGAAAAACTGTTTTTT. The chain couples TRBV27 to TRBJ1-4, with D unresolved. The length of the CDR3 is 14 residues. V shed 0 bases and J shed 7 bases, with 9 bases lying between them. The V gene's germline CDR1 is MNHEY and CDR2 SMNVEV (reference sequence).

This sequence joins TRBV9 and TRBJ2-5; 7 bases map to TRBD1. The CDR3 covers 17 residues. The V and J ends lost 4 bases and 0 bases, in that order; junction bases with no gene match: 12. CDR1 and CDR2 (germline): SGDLS, YYNGEE. CDR3 DNA sequence: TGTGCCAGCAGCCTAAACCAGGGGGTGTTTTACCAAGAGACCCAGTACTTC. Its translation: CASSLNQGVFYQETQYF.

The chain is built from TRBV2 and TRBJ2-7; D unclear. CDR1 and CDR2 (germline): SNHLY, FYNNEI. CDR3 length: 11 amino acids. V lost 4 bases, J lost 4 bases, and 5 bases lay in between. The CDR3 sequence: CASSVRYEQYF. For the CDR3, the DNA is TGTGCCAGCAGTGTTCGGTACGAGCAGTACTTC.

This clone was counted once. This chain links TRBV29-1 with TRBJ2-3; 10 nucleotides match TRBD2. V lost 4 bases, J lost 1 base, and 8 bases stayed unmatched. CDR3 size: 16 residues. Germline V CDR1 and CDR2: SQVTM, ANQGSEA. The CDR3, as DNA: TGCAGCGTTGTGGGGCTAGCGGGAGTGGGCACAGATACGCAGTATTTT. Its translation: CSVVGLAGVGTDTQYF.

This clone occurred once. This chain uses TRBV2 with TRBJ2-1, with D possibly being TRBD2 (6 bases). The CDR3 has 16 residues. Germline lookup yields CDR1 SNHLY and CDR2 FYNNEI. With 9 bases removed from V and 0 bases from J, the gap between germline ends came to 18 bases. CDR3 coding DNA: TGTGCCAGTTCTCCCGGGACTGGGGTCTCCTACAATGAGCAGTTCTTC. Its protein product is CASSPGTGVSYNEQFF.

V usage is TRBV19 and J usage is TRBJ1-1; weak D call: TRBD1 (5 bases). Per the germline V gene, CDR1 is LNHDA and CDR2 is SQIVND (reference sequence). Trimming cost V 4 bases and J 0 bases, with 6 bases left between them. CDR3 length: 13 residues. CDR3 loop: CASSTGMNTEAFF. CDR3 nucleotides: TGTGCCAGTAGTACAGGGATGAACACTGAAGCTTTCTTT.

This chain uses TRBV5-1 with TRBJ1-5; possible D gene TRBD1, 5 bases. V dropped 0 bases and J dropped 3 bases, with 7 bases sitting between them. The CDR3 runs 14 residues. The germline CDR1 and CDR2 sequences are SGHRS and YFSETQ. DNA for the CDR3: TGCGCCAGCAGCTTGGGACAGCCCAATCAGCCCCAGCATTTT. Translated: CASSLGQPNQPQHF.

This rearrangement joins TRBV6-5 to TRBJ2-7, with D possibly matching TRBD1 (5 bases). Trimming left V 0 bases short and J 7 bases short, with 13 bases between. The CDR3 sequence is 14 residues long. Germline V gene data show CDR1 as MNHEY and CDR2 as SVGAGI. CDR3 residues: CASSYSSAPGEQYF. Written as DNA, the CDR3 is TGTGCCAGCAGTTACTCGAGTGCGCCAGGGGAGCAGTACTTC.

For the CDR3, the DNA is TGTGCCAGTAGTACAGGACAGGCGAGAGGCTACACCTTC. This codes for CASSTGQARGYTF. The genes are TRBV19 and TRBJ1-2, with 7 bases matching TRBD1. Germline-derived CDR1 and CDR2 are LNHDA and SQIVND (reference sequence). The V and J ends lost 4 bases and 8 bases, in that order; junction bases with no gene match: 7. The CDR3 is 13 amino acids.

The J gene is TRBJ2-1, the V gene TRBV10-2; the match to TRBD2 covers 9 bases. With 6 bases clipped from V and 2 bases from J, the junction kept 5 bases outside the gene matches. The CDR3 spans 15 residues. CDR1 and CDR2 from the germline V gene are WSHSY and SAAADI. This chain's CDR3 is CASRSSGGAYNEQFF. CDR3 DNA sequence: TGCGCCAGCAGAAGTAGCGGGGGAGCCTACAATGAGCAGTTCTTC.

The sample holds a few counts of this clone. The chain couples TRBV7-2 to TRBJ1-5; no reliable D call. V lost 8 bases to trimming and J lost 9 bases, with 17 bases between them. This CDR3 spans 13 amino acids. The germline V gene has CDR1 SGHTA and CDR2 FQGNSA. In DNA form, the CDR3 reads TGTGCCAGCGGACCGCCGGGGTTGCGGCCCCAGCATTTT. Translating gives CASGPPGLRPQHF.

The chain couples TRBV29-1 to TRBJ2-3; 11 bases align to TRBD2. Trimming took 6 bases from V and 2 from J; bases not matched to a gene: 13. This CDR3 has 17 residues. The germline V gene encodes CDR1 SQVTM and CDR2 ANQGSEA. CDR3 sequence (DNA): TGCAGCGTGGAGACTAGCGGGACCACGTACTACACAGATACGCAGTATTTT. It specifies CSVETSGTTYYTDTQYF.

CDR3 sequence reads: CSASRGNEQFF. Here the CDR3 DNA reads TGCAGTGCTAGTAGAGGTAATGAGCAGTTCTTC. The V gene is TRBV20-1, the J gene TRBJ2-1; D gene unclear. Trimming cost V 3 bases and J 7 bases, with 7 bases left between them. The CDR3 totals 11 residues. Germline assignment: CDR1 DFQATT and CDR2 SNEGSKA (reference sequence).

The sample holds a few counts of this clone. V gene TRBV18 combines with J gene TRBJ2-7, with a weak D call TRBD1 (5 bases). The germline V and J ends were trimmed by 3 bases and 3 bases, with 9 bases remaining between them. Germline V gene data show CDR1 as KGHSH and CDR2 as LQKENI. The CDR3 contains 13 residues. The CDR3 sequence: CASSPGPSYEQYF. In DNA form, the CDR3 reads TGTGCCAGCTCACCGGGGCCCAGCTACGAGCAGTACTTC. The full variable domain, in which reference TRBV18 and TRBJ2-7 provide the parts outside the CDR3, is NAGVMQNPRHLVRRRGQEARLRCSPMKGHSHVYWYRQLPEEGLKFMVYLQKENIIDESGMPKERFSAEFPKEGPSILRIQQVVRGDSAAYFCASSPGPSYEQYFGPGTRLTVT.